The rows below give T cell receptor beta chains drawn from one sample of a study of cytomegalovirus exposure and HLA in healthy donors. Repertoires were generated with immunoSEQ multiplex PCR, while TCRdb's copy carries only in-frame clones and drops some. The sample table includes approximately 140,000 clones. The sequencing sample was made of PBMCs. These receptors all stem from a woman aged 45-60 years in good health and CMV-seronegative. The CDR3 runs from the conserved cysteine through the conserved F or W.

J gene | V gene | CDR3 protein
TRBJ1-2 | TRBV5-5 | CASSLFGSGYTF
TRBJ1-5 | TRBV18 | CASSPPTASNQPQHF
TRBJ2-1 | TRBV11-3 | CASSLGNLGLNNEQFF
TRBJ2-1 | TRBV7-9 | CASSFQGGEYNEQFF
TRBJ1-1 | TRBV7-9 | CASSPRGGVDTEAFF
TRBJ1-2 | TRBV29-1 | CSAEREFGYGYTF
TRBJ1-1 | TRBV19 | CASSIVQGSTEAFF
TRBJ2-7 | TRBV7-9 | CASSLTGYEQYF
TRBJ2-7 | TRBV6-6 | CASTRDRVWEQYF
TRBJ2-6 | TRBV9 | CASSVGAGANVLTF
TRBJ2-1 | TRBV28 | CASSSTSVLAEQFF
TRBJ2-1 | TRBV18 | CASSPNWASSDNEQFF
TRBJ2-7 | TRBV6-6 | CASRPWQGRYEQYF
TRBJ1-1 | TRBV9 | CASSPDRDEAFF
TRBJ1-6 | TRBV28 | CASSLVRQGNSPLHF
TRBJ1-2 | TRBV5-1 | CASSLFQGEGYGYTF
TRBJ1-4 | TRBV5-1 | CASSSLGLVEKLFF
TRBJ1-3 | TRBV30 | CAWSGISGNTIYF
TRBJ2-2 | TRBV2 | CASSGTTNTGELFF
TRBJ2-5 | TRBV11-2 | CASRWTGGSETQYF
TRBJ2-7 | TRBV9 | CASSVEGAGYEQYF
TRBJ2-1 | TRBV11-2 | CASNPTVPFNEQFF
TRBJ2-6 | TRBV27 | CASSPKSSGANVLTF
TRBJ2-1 | TRBV30 | CAWTLAGGYNEQFF
TRBJ2-1 | TRBV9 | CASSLTGEQFF
TRBJ1-2 | TRBV11-2 | CASSRTGANYGYTF
TRBJ1-1 | TRBV28 | CASSPAGTVRNTEAFF
TRBJ2-1 | TRBV7-2 | CAGSPRPGYNEQFF
TRBJ1-1 | TRBV5-1 | CASRQNTEAFF
TRBJ2-2 | TRBV5-6 | CASMGQGEAGELFF
TRBJ2-5 | TRBV5-1 | CASSLVGAGETQYF
TRBJ1-1 | TRBV30 | CAWRQENEAFF
TRBJ2-3 | TRBV6-5 | CASSYSPGQMVGTQYF
TRBJ2-2 | TRBV12-5 | CASGLVLDRNTGELFF
TRBJ2-7 | TRBV11-2 | CASSSYSRNEQYF
TRBJ2-5 | TRBV20-1 | CSARERETQYF
TRBJ1-1 | TRBV5-1 | CASSLVQGGGTEAFF
TRBJ1-5 | TRBV28 | CASRPRAGQPQHF
TRBJ1-1 | TRBV27 | CASSLVRQGDTEAFF
TRBJ2-3 | TRBV4-1 | CASSQVGGSLTDTQYF
TRBJ2-5 | TRBV28 | CASSLSGGGGTQYF
TRBJ1-1 | TRBV6-6 | CASRLGRNTEAFF
TRBJ1-1 | TRBV14 | CASSQPRGLRVAFF
TRBJ2-7 | TRBV5-1 | CASSPPQGISYEQYF
TRBJ1-2 | TRBV5-4 | CASSSPGSANYGYTF
TRBJ2-7 | TRBV23-1 | CASSQFHGQGRTYEQYF
TRBJ1-2 | TRBV5-6 | CASSFLGTGRLSYGYTF
TRBJ1-5 | TRBV10-3 | CAISERGGMANQPQHF
TRBJ1-2 | TRBV28 | CASSFRSNYGYTF
TRBJ2-1 | TRBV7-3 | CASSLTAVGREQFF